The 22 T cell receptor beta chains below were found in one sample sequenced in a study of blood T cell repertoires in COVID-19. This table comes from immunoSEQ multiplex PCR, and its TCRdb copy is limited to in-frame clones, with some not included. The sample lists some 140,000 clones, around 87% seen once, with 2% to 3% in the top ten. Material for sequencing was peripheral blood. The receptors come from a man aged 45-65 years with active COVID-19.

CDR3 region: CASSLEQAAQLQHF. Here the CDR3 DNA reads TGTGCCAGCAGCTTAGAACAGGCAGCTCAACTCCAGCATTTT. This chain connects TRBV7-2 to TRBJ1-5; D possibly corresponds to TRBD1 (5 bases). Trimming pared 1 base from V and 12 bases from J, leaving 16 bases between. The CDR3 totals 14 residues. The germline gives CDR1 SGHTA, CDR2 FQGNSA. Based on the CDR3 plus reference TRBV7-2 and TRBJ1-5, the full variable domain is GAGVSQSPSNKVTEKGKDVELRCDPISGHTALYWYRQSLGQGLEFLIYFQGNSAPDKSGLPSDRFSAERTGGSVSTLTIQRTQQEDSAVYLCASSLEQAAQLQHFGDGTRLSIL.

This chain connects TRBV7-9 to TRBJ2-2, with 10 bases fitting TRBD1. In germline, CDR1 is SEHNR, CDR2 FQNEAQ (reference sequence). The junction had 6 bases not matched to a gene; V was cut back by 5 bases and J by 6 bases. CDR3 length: 15 amino acids. For the CDR3, the DNA is TGTGCCAGCAGCGTCGACAGGGGGCGACCCGGGGAGCTGTTTTTT. Amino acids: CASSVDRGRPGELFF.

The CDR3 loop reads CASSLQLGDEQFF. CDR3 coding DNA: TGCGCCAGCAGCCTTCAATTAGGGGATGAGCAGTTCTTC. V gene TRBV5-1 combines with J gene TRBJ2-1, with D perhaps matching TRBD1 (5 bases). V dropped 4 bases and J dropped 8 bases, with 13 bases sitting between them. The length of the CDR3 is 13 residues. CDR1 and CDR2 (germline): SGHRS, YFSETQ. Full variable domain (remainder filled in from reference TRBV5-1 and TRBJ2-1): KAGVTQTPRYLIKTRGQQVTLSCSPISGHRSVSWYQQTPGQGLQFLFEYFSETQRNKGNFPGRFSGRQFSNSRSEMNVSTLELGDSALYLCASSLQLGDEQFFGPGTRLTVL.

This clone was detected only once. The chain recombines TRBV7-9 with TRBJ1-1, with D unresolved. CDR1 and CDR2 from the germline V gene are SEHNR and FQNEAQ (reference sequence). This CDR3 has 13 residues. Trimming stripped 7 bases from V and 3 bases from J, with 12 bases between. CDR3: CASTFVVDTEAFF. The CDR3 DNA reads as TGTGCCAGCACCTTCGTAGTCGACACTGAAGCTTTCTTT.

The chain uses TRBV19 and TRBJ1-1; 8 bases are shared with TRBD1. The CDR3 runs to 16 residues. Germline trimming cut 5 bases from V and 11 bases from J; bases unmatched to any gene: 19. Germline CDR1 and CDR2: LNHDA and SQIVND (reference sequence). This chain's CDR3 is CASSPGQVRPITTAFF. The CDR3, as DNA: TGTGCCAGTAGTCCGGGACAGGTCCGCCCAATCACTACGGCTTTCTTT.

This chain joins TRBV19 and TRBJ2-1; D is perhaps TRBD1 (5 bases). Germline V gene sequence: CDR1 LNHDA, CDR2 SQIVND (reference sequence). V shed 6 bases and J shed 9 bases, with 18 bases lying between them. CDR3 length equals 14 residues. This CDR3 reads CASREHGAFAEQFF. CDR3 in DNA: TGTGCCAGTAGGGAGCATGGGGCTTTTGCTGAGCAGTTCTTC.

This clone was detected only a few times. The CDR3 nucleotides read TGTGCCAGTAGCGGAGGCCAGGGGGCGGGCACCGGGGAGCTGTTTTTT. Amino acid sequence: CASSGGQGAGTGELFF. The rearrangement links TRBV19 to TRBJ2-2; 8 nucleotides align to TRBD1. With 6 bases clipped from V and 4 bases from J, the junction kept 10 bases outside the gene matches. The CDR3 is made up of 16 amino acids. The germline gives CDR1 LNHDA, CDR2 SQIVND (reference sequence).

The chain has TRBV27 and TRBJ2-1, with 10 nucleotides matching TRBD1. The CDR3 extends over 17 amino acids. The germline V gene encodes CDR1 MNHEY and CDR2 SMNVEV (reference sequence). Germline trimming cut 6 bases from V and 4 bases from J; bases unmatched to any gene: 12. CDR3 loop: CASSLFAPGQGYNEQFF. CDR3 DNA sequence: TGTGCCAGCAGCCTTTTCGCTCCGGGACAGGGGTACAATGAGCAGTTCTTC.

The gene calls are TRBV5-1 and TRBJ2-7; the D is unclear. V lost 0 bases and J lost 3, with 7 bases in between. CDR3 length: 13 amino acids. Germline values: CDR1 SGHRS, CDR2 YFSETQ. As DNA, the CDR3 is TGCGCCAGCAGCTTGGCTTACATCTACGAGCAGTACTTC. As protein: CASSLAYIYEQYF.

This clone was detected only a few times. The CDR3 nucleotides are TGTGCCAGCAGTTACTCAGGACAGGGGACCTACGAGCAGTACTTC. Translating gives CASSYSGQGTYEQYF. The rearrangement joins TRBV6-5 to TRBJ2-7; 9 bases match TRBD1. J was trimmed by 2 bases and V by 0 bases; bases with no gene match: 2. The germline gives CDR1 MNHEY, CDR2 SVGAGI. The CDR3 is made up of 15 amino acids.

The sample holds a few counts of this clone. V usage is TRBV5-6 and J usage is TRBJ1-2, with D perhaps TRBD1 (6 bases). This CDR3 is 12 amino acids long. The V and J ends lost 4 bases and 5 bases respectively, with 9 bases between them. Per the germline V gene, CDR1 is SGHDT and CDR2 is YYEEEE. The CDR3: CASSPQGYGYTF. The CDR3 bases are TGTGCCAGCAGCCCCCAGGGGTATGGCTACACCTTC. The full variable domain, in which reference TRBV5-6 and TRBJ1-2 provide the parts outside the CDR3, is DAGVTQSPTHLIKTRGQQVTLRCSPKSGHDTVSWYQQALGQGPQFIFQYYEEEERQRGNFPDRFSGHQFPNYSSELNVNALLLGDSALYLCASSPQGYGYTFGSGTRLTVV.

The rearrangement links TRBV5-4 to TRBJ2-3, with 9 bases fitting TRBD2. This CDR3 has 16 amino acids. The junction had 9 bases not matched to a gene; V was cut back by 2 bases and J by 5 bases. Per the germline V gene, CDR1 is SGHNT and CDR2 is YYREEE (reference sequence). The CDR3 bases are TGTGCCAGCAGCTTTCACGGCGGGGGGGCGGTAGATACGCAGTATTTT. Its protein is CASSFHGGGAVDTQYF.

V usage is TRBV7-2 and J usage is TRBJ2-5; 12 nucleotides line up with TRBD2. Germline lookup yields CDR1 SGHTA and CDR2 FQGNSA. The J segment lost 0 bases and the V segment lost 6 bases, leaving 2 bases of the junction unmatched. The CDR3 runs 15 residues. DNA of the CDR3: TGTGCCAGCAGGAGGACTAGCGGGAACCAAGAGACCCAGTACTTC. Amino acid sequence: CASRRTSGNQETQYF. Full variable domain (missing parts from reference TRBV7-2 and TRBJ2-5): GAGVSQSPSNKVTEKGKDVELRCDPISGHTALYWYRQSLGQGLEFLIYFQGNSAPDKSGLPSDRFSAERTGGSVSTLTIQRTQQEDSAVYLCASRRTSGNQETQYFGPGTRLLVL.

This chain uses TRBV6-2 or TRBV6-3 with TRBJ1-5; D may be TRBD1 (6 bases). With 6 bases removed from V and 2 bases from J, the gap between germline ends came to 20 bases. The CDR3 is 17 residues long. Germline assignment: CDR1 MNHEY and CDR2 SVGEGT. The CDR3 region is CASSPYRDTRGNQPQHF. DNA for the CDR3: TGTGCCAGCAGCCCCTACCGGGACACCCGGGGCAATCAGCCCCAGCATTTT.

The rearrangement uses TRBV7-2 and TRBJ2-3, with TRBD1 identical over 9 bases. Trimming at V came to 5 bases and at J to 6 bases, leaving 12 bases not matched to a gene. CDR1 and CDR2 (germline): SGHTA, FQGNSA. This CDR3 region has 16 residues. CDR3 sequence: CASSLMVTGGADTQYF. In nucleotides, the CDR3 is TGTGCCAGCAGCCTCATGGTAACAGGGGGCGCGGATACGCAGTATTTT.

This chain joins TRBV7-6 and TRBJ2-1; possibly TRBD2 for D (6 bases). There are 12 residues in the CDR3. Germline V lookup: CDR1 SGHVS, CDR2 FNYEAQ. Between the trimmed V and J ends, which lost 2 bases and 9 bases, there was a span of 8 bases. The CDR3 DNA follows: TGTGCCAGCAGCTTATGGGGGGTTGAGCAGTTCTTC. This encodes CASSLWGVEQFF.

The chain carries TRBV28 and TRBJ1-4, with a weak D call TRBD1 (5 bases). In germline, CDR1 is MDHEN, CDR2 SYDVKM. There are 16 residues in the CDR3. V dropped 4 bases and J dropped 0 bases, with 12 bases sitting between them. The CDR3 coding sequence is TGTGCCAGCAGTTCCCCCAGGGTTGCAACTAATGAAAAACTGTTTTTT. It translates to CASSSPRVATNEKLFF.

The CDR3 DNA reads TGCGCCAGCAGCCAAGAGGGACAGGGCGGTCAGCCCCAGCATTTT. Its translation: CASSQEGQGGQPQHF. The chain combines TRBV4-1 with TRBJ1-5; 9 nucleotides match TRBD1. The CDR3 extends over 15 amino acids. Per the germline V gene, CDR1 is MGHRA and CDR2 is YSYEKL. Germline trimming cut 0 bases from V and 6 bases from J; bases unmatched to any gene: 3.

The chain has TRBV7-2 and TRBJ2-1; TRBD2 agrees at 7 bases. The junction had 2 bases not matched to a gene; V was cut back by 5 bases and J by 4 bases. This CDR3 region has 13 residues. CDR1 is SGHTA and CDR2 is FQGNSA in the germline V gene. The CDR3 loop is CASSPGGYNEQFF. CDR3 DNA: TGTGCCAGCAGCCCGGGGGGTTACAATGAGCAGTTCTTC.

The rearrangement uses TRBV12-1 and TRBJ2-3; TRBD2, the table's D call, lacks a check against the DNA. TRBV12-1 is given as a pseudogene. The CDR3 runs 11 residues. CDR3: CASSPDFTQYF. The CDR3, as DNA: TGTGCCAGCAGCCCTGACTTTACGCAGTATTTT.

This clone has a handful of counts. The chain recombines TRBV5-5 with TRBJ2-7; D is uncertain. Germline CDR1 and CDR2: SGHKS and YYEKEE (reference sequence). Trimming stripped 6 bases from V and 2 bases from J, with 15 bases between. This CDR3 comprises 14 residues. As DNA, the CDR3 is TGTGCCAGCACCCGGAGTCTAGGCGCCTACGAGCAGTACTTC. It yields the protein CASTRSLGAYEQYF.

This chain connects TRBV11-2 to TRBJ2-7, with D tentatively TRBD2 (6 bases). CDR1 SGHAT and CDR2 FQNNGV come from the germline V gene. The CDR3 covers 15 residues. Between the trimmed V and J ends, which lost 3 bases and 2 bases, there was a span of 14 bases. CDR3 amino acids: CASSFSGWTTYEQYF. In nucleotides, the CDR3 is TGTGCCAGCAGCTTTTCGGGCTGGACTACCTACGAGCAGTACTTC.